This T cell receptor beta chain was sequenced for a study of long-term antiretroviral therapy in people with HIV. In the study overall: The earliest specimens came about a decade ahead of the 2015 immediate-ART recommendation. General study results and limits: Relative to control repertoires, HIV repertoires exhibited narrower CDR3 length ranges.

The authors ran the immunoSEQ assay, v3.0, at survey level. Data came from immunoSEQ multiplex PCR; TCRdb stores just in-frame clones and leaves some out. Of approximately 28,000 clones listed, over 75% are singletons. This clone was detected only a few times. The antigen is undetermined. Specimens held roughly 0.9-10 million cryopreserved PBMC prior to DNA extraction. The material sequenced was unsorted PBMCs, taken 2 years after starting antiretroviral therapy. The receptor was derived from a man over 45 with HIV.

The DNA of the CDR3 is TGCGCCAGCAGCCAAGAGGACAGGGGTGGCTACACCTTC. Residues: CASSQEDRGGYTF. The chain uses TRBV4-1 and TRBJ1-2, with TRBD1 identical over 9 bases. With V trimmed by 0 bases and J by 7 bases, 0 bases remained unmatched. In germline, CDR1 is MGHRA, CDR2 YSYEKL. This CDR3 has 13 residues.